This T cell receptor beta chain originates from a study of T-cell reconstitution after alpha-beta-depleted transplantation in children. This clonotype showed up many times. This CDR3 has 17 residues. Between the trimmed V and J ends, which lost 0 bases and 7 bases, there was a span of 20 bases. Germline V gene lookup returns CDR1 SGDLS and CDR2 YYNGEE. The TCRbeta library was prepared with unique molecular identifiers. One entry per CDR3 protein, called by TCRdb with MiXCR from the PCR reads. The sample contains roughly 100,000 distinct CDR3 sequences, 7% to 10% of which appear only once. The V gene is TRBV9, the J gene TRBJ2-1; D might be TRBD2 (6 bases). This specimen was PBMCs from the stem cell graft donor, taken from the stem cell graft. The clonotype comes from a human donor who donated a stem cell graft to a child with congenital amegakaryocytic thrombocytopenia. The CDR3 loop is CASSVVGQGGAANEQFF. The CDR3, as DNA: TGTGCCAGCAGCGTAGTGGGGCAGGGAGGAGCTGCGAATGAGCAGTTCTTC.